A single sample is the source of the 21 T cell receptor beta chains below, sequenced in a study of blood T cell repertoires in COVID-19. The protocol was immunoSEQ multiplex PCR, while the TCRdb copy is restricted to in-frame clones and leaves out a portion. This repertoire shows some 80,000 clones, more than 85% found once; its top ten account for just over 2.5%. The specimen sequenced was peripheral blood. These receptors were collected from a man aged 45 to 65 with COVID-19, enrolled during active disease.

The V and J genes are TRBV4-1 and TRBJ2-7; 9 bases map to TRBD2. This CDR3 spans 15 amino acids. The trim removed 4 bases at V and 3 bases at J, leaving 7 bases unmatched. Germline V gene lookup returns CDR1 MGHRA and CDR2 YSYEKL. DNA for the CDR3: TGCGCCAGCAGCCCCACGCGGGAGGGCCTCTACGAGCAGTACTTC. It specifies CASSPTREGLYEQYF.

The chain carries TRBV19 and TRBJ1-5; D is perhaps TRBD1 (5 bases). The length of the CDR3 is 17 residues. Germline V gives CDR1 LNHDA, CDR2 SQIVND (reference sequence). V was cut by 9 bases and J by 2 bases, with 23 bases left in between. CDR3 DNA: TGTGCCAGCTCCAGTCTGGACATCCAACGACGCAATCAGCCCCAGCATTTT. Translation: CASSSLDIQRRNQPQHF.

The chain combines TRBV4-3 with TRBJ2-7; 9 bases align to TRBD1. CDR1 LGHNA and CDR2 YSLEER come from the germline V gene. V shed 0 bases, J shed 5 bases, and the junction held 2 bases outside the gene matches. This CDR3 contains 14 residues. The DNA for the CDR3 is TGCGCCAGCAGCCAAGACGGGACAGGGAACGAGCAGTACTTC. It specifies CASSQDGTGNEQYF.

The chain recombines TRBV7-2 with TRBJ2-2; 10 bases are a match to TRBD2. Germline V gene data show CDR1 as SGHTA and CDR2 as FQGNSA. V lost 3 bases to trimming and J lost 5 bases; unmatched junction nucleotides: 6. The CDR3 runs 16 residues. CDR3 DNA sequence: TGTGCCAGCAGCTTCCCTAGCGGGAGAGGGACCGGGGAGCTGTTTTTT. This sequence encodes CASSFPSGRGTGELFF.

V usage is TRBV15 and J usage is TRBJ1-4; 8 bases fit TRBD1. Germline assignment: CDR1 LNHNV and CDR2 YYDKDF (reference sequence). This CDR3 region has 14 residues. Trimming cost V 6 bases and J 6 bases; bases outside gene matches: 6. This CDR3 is CATRKQGADEKLFF. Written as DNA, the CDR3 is TGTGCCACCAGAAAGCAGGGGGCGGATGAAAAACTGTTTTTT.

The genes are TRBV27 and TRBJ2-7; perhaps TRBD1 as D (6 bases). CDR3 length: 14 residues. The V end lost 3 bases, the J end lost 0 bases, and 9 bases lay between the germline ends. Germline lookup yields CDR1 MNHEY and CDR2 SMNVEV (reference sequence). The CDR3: CASSLGHLSYEQYF. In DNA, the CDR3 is TGTGCCAGCAGTTTGGGACACCTCTCCTACGAGCAGTACTTC.

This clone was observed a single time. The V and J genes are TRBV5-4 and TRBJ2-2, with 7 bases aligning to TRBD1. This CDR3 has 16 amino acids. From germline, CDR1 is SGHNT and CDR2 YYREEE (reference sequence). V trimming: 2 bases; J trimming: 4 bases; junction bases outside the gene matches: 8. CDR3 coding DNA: TGTGCCAGCAGCTTTGAGATAGGGGGCCGCACCGGGGAGCTGTTTTTT. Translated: CASSFEIGGRTGELFF.

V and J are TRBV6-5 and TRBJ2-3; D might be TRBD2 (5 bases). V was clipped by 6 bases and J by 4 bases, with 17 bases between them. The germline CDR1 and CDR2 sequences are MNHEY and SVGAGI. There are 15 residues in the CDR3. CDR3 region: CASSPTLTRADTQYF. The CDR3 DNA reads TGTGCCAGCAGCCCCACCCTCACTAGAGCAGATACGCAGTATTTT.

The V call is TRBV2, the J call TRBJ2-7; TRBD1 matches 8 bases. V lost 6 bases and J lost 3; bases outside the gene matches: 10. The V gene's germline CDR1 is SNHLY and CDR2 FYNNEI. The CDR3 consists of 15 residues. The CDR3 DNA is TGTGCCAGCAGGGAACAGGGGGGAGAATTCTACGAGCAGTACTTC. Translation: CASREQGGEFYEQYF. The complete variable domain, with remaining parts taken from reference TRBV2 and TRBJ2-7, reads EPEVTQTPSHQVTQMGQEVILRCVPISNHLYFYWYRQILGQKVEFLVSFYNNEISEKSEIFDDQFSVERPDGSNFTLKIRSTKLEDSAMYFCASREQGGEFYEQYFGPGTRLTVT.

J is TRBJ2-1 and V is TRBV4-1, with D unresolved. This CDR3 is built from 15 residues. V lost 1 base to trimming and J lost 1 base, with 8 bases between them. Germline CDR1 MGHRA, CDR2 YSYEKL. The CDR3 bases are TGCGCCAGCAGCCAAGTGGCCGCATCCTACAATGAGCAGTTCTTC. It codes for CASSQVAASYNEQFF.

CDR3 sequence: CASSLGSSGIYEQYF. The CDR3 region has the DNA TGTGCCAGCAGCTTAGGGTCTAGCGGAATTTACGAGCAGTACTTC. The rearrangement links TRBV7-2 to TRBJ2-7, with 7 bases lining up with TRBD2. Losses at the gene ends were 1 base for V and 4 bases for J; bases not matched to a gene: 7. There are 15 residues in the CDR3. Germline-derived CDR1 and CDR2 are SGHTA and FQGNSA.

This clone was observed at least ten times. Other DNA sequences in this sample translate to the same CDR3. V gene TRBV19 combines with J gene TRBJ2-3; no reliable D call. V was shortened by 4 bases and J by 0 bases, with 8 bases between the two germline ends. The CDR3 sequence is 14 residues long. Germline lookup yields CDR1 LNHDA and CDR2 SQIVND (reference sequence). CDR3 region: CASSSETSTDTQYF. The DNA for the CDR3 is TGTGCCAGTAGTAGCGAGACTAGCACAGATACGCAGTATTTT. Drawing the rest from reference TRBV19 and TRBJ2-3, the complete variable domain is DGGITQSPKYLFRKEGQNVTLSCEQNLNHDAMYWYRQDPGQGLRLIYYSQIVNDFQKGDIAEGYSVSREKKESFPLTVTSAQKNPTAFYLCASSSETSTDTQYFGPGTRLTVL.

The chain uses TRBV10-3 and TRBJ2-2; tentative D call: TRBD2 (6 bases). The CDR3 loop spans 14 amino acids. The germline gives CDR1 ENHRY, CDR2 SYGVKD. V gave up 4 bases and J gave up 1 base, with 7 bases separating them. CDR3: CAISGRGNTGELFF. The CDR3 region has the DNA TGTGCCATCAGTGGGCGGGGGAACACCGGGGAGCTGTTTTTT.

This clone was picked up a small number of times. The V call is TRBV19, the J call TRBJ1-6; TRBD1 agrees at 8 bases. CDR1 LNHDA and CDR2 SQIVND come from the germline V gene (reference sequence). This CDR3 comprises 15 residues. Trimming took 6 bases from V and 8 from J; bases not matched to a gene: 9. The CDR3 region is CASSRGQGPYSPLHF. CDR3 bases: TGTGCCAGTAGCAGAGGACAGGGTCCGTATTCACCCCTCCACTTT.

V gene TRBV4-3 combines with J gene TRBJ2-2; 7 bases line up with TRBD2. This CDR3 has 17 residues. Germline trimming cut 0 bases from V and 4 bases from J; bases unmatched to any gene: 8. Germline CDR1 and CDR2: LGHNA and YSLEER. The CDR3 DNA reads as TGCGCCAGCAGCCAAGATCGGGCTAGCGGTCTCACCGGGGAGCTGTTTTTT. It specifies CASSQDRASGLTGELFF.

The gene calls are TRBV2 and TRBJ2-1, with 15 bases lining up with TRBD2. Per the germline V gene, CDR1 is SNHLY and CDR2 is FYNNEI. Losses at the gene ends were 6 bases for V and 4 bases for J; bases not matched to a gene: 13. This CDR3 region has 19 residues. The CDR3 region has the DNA TGTGCCAGCAGACCGCTAGGGACTAGCGGGAGGAGAGGGTACAATGAGCAGTTCTTC. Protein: CASRPLGTSGRRGYNEQFF.

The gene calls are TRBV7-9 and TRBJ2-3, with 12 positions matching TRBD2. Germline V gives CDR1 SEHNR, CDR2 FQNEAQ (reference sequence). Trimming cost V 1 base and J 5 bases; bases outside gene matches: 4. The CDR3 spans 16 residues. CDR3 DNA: TGTGCCAGCAGCTTAGGAGCACTAGCGGGGGGAGATACGCAGTATTTT. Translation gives CASSLGALAGGDTQYF. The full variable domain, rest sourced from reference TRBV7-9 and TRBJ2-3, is DTGVSQNPRHKITKRGQNVTFRCDPISEHNRLYWYRQTLGQGPEFLTYFQNEAQLEKSRLLSDRFSAERPKGSFSTLEIQRTEQGDSAMYLCASSLGALAGGDTQYFGPGTRLTVL.

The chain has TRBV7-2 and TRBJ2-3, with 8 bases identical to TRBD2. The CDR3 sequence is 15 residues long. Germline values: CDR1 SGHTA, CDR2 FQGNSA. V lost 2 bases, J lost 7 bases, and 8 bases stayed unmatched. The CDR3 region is CASSLREAGVNTQYF. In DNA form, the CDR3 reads TGTGCCAGCAGCTTAAGGGAAGCGGGAGTTAATACGCAGTATTTT. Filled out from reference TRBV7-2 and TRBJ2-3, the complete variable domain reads GAGVSQSPSNKVTEKGKDVELRCDPISGHTALYWYRQSLGQGLEFLIYFQGNSAPDKSGLPSDRFSAERTGGSVSTLTIQRTQQEDSAVYLCASSLREAGVNTQYFGPGTRLTVL.

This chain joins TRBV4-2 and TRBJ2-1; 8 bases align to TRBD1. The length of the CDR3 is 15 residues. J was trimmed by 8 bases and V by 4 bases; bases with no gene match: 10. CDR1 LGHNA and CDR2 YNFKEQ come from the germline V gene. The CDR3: CASSLTIGQGDEQFF. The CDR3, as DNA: TGTGCCAGCAGCCTGACTATTGGACAGGGTGATGAGCAGTTCTTC.

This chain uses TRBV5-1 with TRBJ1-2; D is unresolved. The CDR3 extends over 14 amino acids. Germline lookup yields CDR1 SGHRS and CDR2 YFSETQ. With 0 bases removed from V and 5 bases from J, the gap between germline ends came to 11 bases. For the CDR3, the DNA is TGCGCCAGCAGCTTGGAAGCGGCCAGATATGGCTACACCTTC. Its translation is CASSLEAARYGYTF. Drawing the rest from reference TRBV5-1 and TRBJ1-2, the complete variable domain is KAGVTQTPRYLIKTRGQQVTLSCSPISGHRSVSWYQQTPGQGLQFLFEYFSETQRNKGNFPGRFSGRQFSNSRSEMNVSTLELGDSALYLCASSLEAARYGYTFGSGTRLTVV.

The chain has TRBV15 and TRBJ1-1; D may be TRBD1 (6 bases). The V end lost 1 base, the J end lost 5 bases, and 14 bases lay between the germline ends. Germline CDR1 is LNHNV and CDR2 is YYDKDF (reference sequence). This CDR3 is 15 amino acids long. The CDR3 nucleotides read TGTGCCACCAGCAGAGGGGCAGGGGAGCGGACTGAAGCTTTCTTT. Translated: CATSRGAGERTEAFF.